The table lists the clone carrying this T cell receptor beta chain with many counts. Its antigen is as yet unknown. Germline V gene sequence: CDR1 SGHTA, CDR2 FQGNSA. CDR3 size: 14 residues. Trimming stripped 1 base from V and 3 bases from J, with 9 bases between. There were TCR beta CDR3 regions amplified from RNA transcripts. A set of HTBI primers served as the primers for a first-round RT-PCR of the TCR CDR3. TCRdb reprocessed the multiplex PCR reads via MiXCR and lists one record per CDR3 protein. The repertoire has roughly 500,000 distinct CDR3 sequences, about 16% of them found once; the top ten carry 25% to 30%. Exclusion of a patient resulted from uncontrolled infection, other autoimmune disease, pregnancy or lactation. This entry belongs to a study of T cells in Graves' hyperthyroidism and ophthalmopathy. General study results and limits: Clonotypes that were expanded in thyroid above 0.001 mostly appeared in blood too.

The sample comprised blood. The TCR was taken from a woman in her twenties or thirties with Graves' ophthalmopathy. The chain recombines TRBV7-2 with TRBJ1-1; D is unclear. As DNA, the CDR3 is TGTGCCAGCAGCTTAGTGTACCGGGACACTGAAGCTTTCTTT. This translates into CASSLVYRDTEAFF.